This record concerns one TCR beta chain sequence. The sample belongs to a study of blood T cell repertoires in COVID-19. V shed 6 bases, J shed 2 bases, and the junction held 18 bases outside the gene matches. Germline assignment: CDR1 MDHEN and CDR2 SYDVKM. The CDR3 covers 19 residues. TCRdb keeps only in-frame clones here, not all; method: immunoSEQ multiplex PCR. This sample has 15,000 to 20,000 clones, with 70% to 90% found just once. The sequence came from a human donor in a cohort sampled during active COVID-19. The material sequenced was peripheral blood. This chain joins TRBV28 and TRBJ1-2; the match to TRBD1 covers 10 bases. CDR3 DNA sequence: TGTGCCAGCAGCAAAGGGGATCATTGGACAGGGGGAAGAAACTATGGCTACACCTTC. Residues: CASSKGDHWTGGRNYGYTF.